These 24 T cell receptor beta chains share one sample of origin, sequenced in a study of breast tumors, draining lymph nodes, adjacent tissues. TCRdb itself ran the multiplex PCR reads through MiXCR, one entry per CDR3 protein. The sample has 200,000 or so distinct CDR3 sequences; approximately 31% are singletons. The lymph nodes were axillary draining lymph nodes from breast cancer patients. Sequenced input: axillary lymph node tissue. These receptors all stem from a female donor with breast cancer. Some clones in this sample may be carry-over from other donors' samples.

In this sample, this clonotype turned up many times. It is unclear where the CDR3 begins or ends on the DNA, so no DNA is shown, and the CDR3 is as TCRdb lists it. CDR3 region: CASSIRWGQGAPSAF. The chain recombines TRBV19 with TRBJ1-1; the D call in the table, TRBD1, was not verified against the DNA. The CDR3 numbers 15 amino acids, ends counted. Germline CDR1 is LNHDA and CDR2 is SQIVND (reference sequence).

This clonotype was seen many times. This chain joins TRBV28 and TRBJ2-7; 8 bases line up with TRBD1. The CDR3 is made up of 13 amino acids. Germline CDR1 and CDR2: MDHEN and SYDVKM. The V segment lost 6 bases and the J segment 2 bases; nucleotides outside the gene matches: 3. The CDR3 sequence is CASRQGGPYEQYF. The CDR3 DNA reads as TGTGCCAGCAGACAGGGGGGCCCCTACGAGCAGTACTTC. Drawing the rest from reference TRBV28 and TRBJ2-7, the complete variable domain is DVKVTQSSRYLVKRTGEKVFLECVQDMDHENMFWYRQDPGLGLRLIYFSYDVKMKEKGDIPEGYSVSREKKERFSLILESASTNQTSMYLCASRQGGPYEQYFGPGTRLTVT.

The chain uses TRBV5-1 and TRBJ2-3; TRBD2 aligns across 14 bases. The CDR3 consists of 19 residues. Germline loops: CDR1 SGHRS, CDR2 YFSETQ. The V gene end was trimmed by 3 bases and the J gene end by 4 bases; junction bases not matched to a gene: 13. In DNA form, the CDR3 reads TGCGCCAGCAGCTCAGGGACTAGCGGGAGCGCCTTTCGGTCAGATACGCAGTATTTT. Amino acids: CASSSGTSGSAFRSDTQYF.

This clonotype was seen ten or more times. V gene TRBV10-2 combines with J gene TRBJ2-7; 7 bases line up with TRBD2. CDR1 is WSHSY and CDR2 is SAAADI in the germline V gene. The CDR3 runs to 14 residues. Trimming cost V 7 bases and J 2 bases; bases outside gene matches: 8. The CDR3: CASTNERGTYEQYF. The CDR3 DNA reads TGCGCCAGCACCAATGAGCGGGGCACCTACGAGCAGTACTTC.

This clonotype appeared many times. The genes are TRBV4-2 and TRBJ2-7, with TRBD2 as a possible D gene (5 bases). Trimming shortened V by 1 base and J by 1 base, and 8 bases separated the two germline ends. This CDR3 contains 14 residues. Looked up from germline, CDR1 is LGHNA and CDR2 is YNFKEQ. The CDR3: CASSQVLASYEQYF. The DNA of the CDR3 is TGTGCCAGCAGCCAAGTATTAGCGTCCTACGAGCAGTACTTC.

Ten or more counts support this clonotype. The chain couples TRBV9 to TRBJ2-1, with D tentatively TRBD1 (5 bases). Germline V gene sequence: CDR1 SGDLS, CDR2 YYNGEE. The V end was cut by 4 bases, the J end by 1 base, with 12 bases between. This CDR3 spans 15 amino acids. The CDR3 bases are TGTGCCAGCAGCCCCCAGGGAAGGTCCTACAATGAGCAGTTCTTC. Protein: CASSPQGRSYNEQFF.

This clonotype was detected ten times or more. The V and J genes are TRBV4-3 and TRBJ1-4; perhaps TRBD1 as D (6 bases). This CDR3 region has 16 residues. V lost 1 base, J lost 4 bases, and 13 bases lay in between. Germline-derived CDR1 and CDR2 are LGHNA and YSLEER. The CDR3 here is CASSQGLQGFNEKLFF. DNA for the CDR3: TGCGCCAGCAGCCAAGGCCTACAGGGCTTTAATGAAAAACTGTTTTTT.

This clonotype was counted many times. V usage is TRBV5-6 and J usage is TRBJ2-5; 9 nucleotides match TRBD2. Trimming removed 1 base from V and 5 bases from J; junction bases left unmatched: 9. CDR1 and CDR2 from the germline V gene are SGHDT and YYEEEE. The CDR3 is 16 residues long. The CDR3 sequence is CASSLKGRGGRETQYF. CDR3 nucleotides: TGTGCCAGCAGCTTGAAAGGGCGGGGGGGCCGCGAGACCCAGTACTTC.

This clonotype showed up just a few times. One base away lies a much larger clone, so this may be a sequencing read error. This CDR3 is missing its conserved last phenylalanine or tryptophan, likely due to a read error. V gene TRBV19 combines with J gene TRBJ2-1; 10 bases map to TRBD2. The germline CDR1 and CDR2 sequences are LNHDA and SQIVND (reference sequence). The CDR3 extends over 16 amino acids. After removal of 7 bases from V and 1 base from J, the junction contained 7 bases not matched to a gene. The CDR3 DNA sequence: TGTGCCAGTACCCCGCGGACTAGCGGTTCCTACAATGAGCAGTTCTCC. This encodes CASTPRTSGSYNEQFS.

This clonotype was seen at least ten times. V and J are TRBV7-9 and TRBJ1-3; D might be TRBD1 (6 bases). V gave up 5 bases and J gave up 0 bases, with 11 bases separating them. In germline, CDR1 is SEHNR, CDR2 FQNEAQ (reference sequence). The CDR3 covers 15 residues. The CDR3 loop reads CASSQTGDSGNTIYF. The CDR3 bases are TGTGCCAGCAGCCAGACAGGTGACTCTGGAAACACCATATATTTT.

This clonotype appeared many times. The chain couples TRBV4-2 to TRBJ2-7; D is ambiguous. Germline V gene lookup returns CDR1 LGHNA and CDR2 YNFKEQ. The V and J ends lost 5 bases and 6 bases respectively, with 14 bases between them. This CDR3 contains 13 residues. The CDR3 DNA is TGTGCCAGCAGCTACGGACCCCCTCGCGAGCAGTACTTC. Amino acids: CASSYGPPREQYF.

V gene TRBV18 combines with J gene TRBJ1-5, with TRBD1 matching over 7 bases. This CDR3 comprises 13 residues. The V gene's germline CDR1 is KGHSH and CDR2 LQKENI. V trimming: 3 bases; J trimming: 7 bases; junction bases outside the gene matches: 3. CDR3 protein: CASSPATGQPQHF. The CDR3 DNA reads TGTGCCAGCTCACCCGCGACAGGGCAGCCCCAGCATTTT.

This clonotype was counted ten times or more. The V call is TRBV19, the J call TRBJ2-5; no clear D. This CDR3 is 14 amino acids long. The V gene lost 5 bases and the J gene lost 5 bases, with 15 bases spanning the gap. In germline, CDR1 is LNHDA, CDR2 SQIVND (reference sequence). CDR3 nucleotide sequence: TGTGCCAGTAGTTTCACGACGGCCAGGGAGACCCAGTACTTC. Amino acids: CASSFTTARETQYF. Based on the CDR3 plus reference TRBV19 and TRBJ2-5, the full variable domain is DGGITQSPKYLFRKEGQNVTLSCEQNLNHDAMYWYRQDPGQGLRLIYYSQIVNDFQKGDIAEGYSVSREKKESFPLTVTSAQKNPTAFYLCASSFTTARETQYFGPGTRLLVL.

In this sample, this clonotype turned up many times. The chain has TRBV6-1 and TRBJ2-7; D is unresolved. CDR1 and CDR2 from the germline V gene are MNHNS and SASEGT. The V gene lost 3 bases and the J gene lost 3 bases, with 6 bases spanning the gap. The CDR3 has 12 residues. The CDR3 loop is CASSDGGYEQYF. As DNA, the CDR3 is TGTGCCAGCAGTGACGGTGGCTACGAGCAGTACTTC.

The genes are TRBV7-8 and TRBJ2-1, with 8 positions matching TRBD2. The CDR3 is made up of 15 amino acids. V lost 6 bases and J lost 8; bases outside the gene matches: 12. CDR1 SGHVS and CDR2 FQNEAQ come from the germline V gene. CDR3 sequence: CASRYAGTRIHEQFF. For the CDR3, the DNA is TGTGCCAGCAGATATGCGGGGACTAGGATCCATGAGCAGTTCTTC.

The V call is TRBV20-1, the J call TRBJ2-5; the D gene is possibly TRBD2 (6 bases). This CDR3 contains 14 residues. CDR1 DFQATT and CDR2 SNEGSKA come from the germline V gene (reference sequence). V dropped 0 bases and J dropped 7 bases, with 15 bases sitting between them. This CDR3 is CSARDVRGQLTQYF. The DNA for the CDR3 is TGCAGTGCTAGAGATGTGCGGGGTCAGCTGACCCAGTACTTC.

This clonotype was detected many times. The chain employs TRBV2 and TRBJ1-4, with 7 nucleotides matching TRBD1. Per the germline V gene, CDR1 is SNHLY and CDR2 is FYNNEI. V was pared by 11 bases and J by 8 bases, with 8 bases of the junction left unmatched. CDR3 size: 12 residues. CDR3 DNA sequence: TGTGCCTCGGGACAGCAAGAAGAAAAACTGTTTTTT. Its translation is CASGQQEEKLFF.

This clonotype was counted between two and nine times. A much larger clonotype is one base distant, so this may be a read error. The rearrangement uses TRBV7-6 and TRBJ2-5, with D tentatively TRBD1 or TRBD2 (5 bases each). Germline CDR1 SGHVS, CDR2 FNYEAQ. There are 17 residues in the CDR3. The CDR3 region has the DNA TGTGCCAGCAGCGGCGGCGTGGGGGAGCCTAGGGAAGAGCCCCAGTACTTC. Its translation: CASSGGVGEPREEPQYF.

Points on this clonotype: Since a much larger clone is just one base distant, this may be a read error. The V and J genes are TRBV11-2 and TRBJ2-3; possible D gene TRBD2, 7 bases. The CDR3 spans 14 residues. Germline V CDR1 and CDR2: SGHAT, FQNNGV. Trimming shortened V by 0 bases and J by 6 bases, and 10 bases separated the two germline ends. In DNA, the CDR3 is TGTGCCAGCAGCTTAGATGGGGGGGCCGATACGCAGTATTTT. Amino acid sequence: CASSLDGGADTQYF. Together with reference TRBV11-2 and TRBJ2-3, the CDR3 gives the full variable domain: EAGVAQSPRYKIIEKRQSVAFWCNPISGHATLYWYQQILGQGPKLLIQFQNNGVVDDSQLPKDRFSAERLKGVDSTLKIQPAKLEDSAVYLCASSLDGGADTQYFGPGTRLTVL.

This clonotype was found a few times. The V gene is TRBV6-2 or TRBV6-3, the J gene TRBJ1-5; D remains unclear. V lost 7 bases, J lost 2 bases, and 12 bases lay in between. This CDR3 region has 14 residues. CDR1 MNHEY and CDR2 SVGEGT come from the germline V gene. The CDR3 spells CASIEDGGNQPQHF. The CDR3 DNA follows: TGTGCCAGCATCGAGGATGGCGGCAATCAGCCCCAGCATTTT.

In regard to this clonotype: The conserved closing phenylalanine or tryptophan is absent in this CDR3, likely reflecting a read error. This sequence joins TRBV20-1 and TRBJ2-1; 10 positions agree with TRBD2. Germline CDR1 reads DFQATT; CDR2 reads SNEGSKA (reference sequence). The CDR3 has 14 amino acids. The CDR3 loop reads CSARDPSGSNVQFL. Here the CDR3 DNA reads TGCAGTGCTAGAGATCCTAGCGGGAGCAATGTGCAGTTCCTC.

Only a few counts were recorded for this clonotype. An end of the junction differs from the germline gene, which may be a read error. The chain combines TRBV30 with TRBJ2-2; 10 bases fit TRBD2. This CDR3 is built from 14 residues. The V gene's germline CDR1 is GTSNPN and CDR2 SVGIG (reference sequence). CDR3: CAWSRLAGTGELLF. The DNA for the CDR3 is TGTGCCTGGAGCCGACTAGCGGGCACCGGGGAGCTGCTTTTT. The full variable domain, rest sourced from reference TRBV30 and TRBJ2-2, is SQTIHQWPATLVQPVGSPLSLECTVEGTSNPNLYWYRQAAGRGLQLLFYSVGIGQISSEVPQNLSASRPQDRQFILSSKKLLLSDSGFYLCAWSRLAGTGELLFGEGSRLTVL.

This clonotype was detected many times. The chain joins TRBV7-8 to TRBJ2-4; D gene ambiguous. Trimming took 5 bases from V and 3 from J, leaving 14 bases between them. This CDR3 region has 15 residues. CDR1 and CDR2 from the germline V gene are SGHVS and FQNEAQ. The CDR3 coding sequence is TGTGCCAGCAGCCCCCAATGGCTTGGCAAAAACATTCAGTACTTC. Amino acids: CASSPQWLGKNIQYF. Full variable domain (missing parts from reference TRBV7-8 and TRBJ2-4): GAGVSQSPRYKVAKRGQDVALRCDPISGHVSLFWYQQALGQGPEFLTYFQNEAQLDKSGLPSDRFFAERPEGSVSTLKIQRTQQEDSAVYLCASSPQWLGKNIQYFGAGTRLSVL.

This clonotype was found many times. The chain uses TRBV20-1 and TRBJ1-5, with a tentative D call TRBD1 (6 bases). The CDR3 extends over 16 amino acids. The V and J ends lost 3 bases and 3 bases respectively, with 18 bases between them. Germline-derived CDR1 and CDR2 are DFQATT and SNEGSKA (reference sequence). This CDR3 is CSARGLGQGHNQPQHF. The CDR3, as DNA: TGCAGTGCTAGGGGCTTGGGACAAGGGCACAATCAGCCCCAGCATTTT.